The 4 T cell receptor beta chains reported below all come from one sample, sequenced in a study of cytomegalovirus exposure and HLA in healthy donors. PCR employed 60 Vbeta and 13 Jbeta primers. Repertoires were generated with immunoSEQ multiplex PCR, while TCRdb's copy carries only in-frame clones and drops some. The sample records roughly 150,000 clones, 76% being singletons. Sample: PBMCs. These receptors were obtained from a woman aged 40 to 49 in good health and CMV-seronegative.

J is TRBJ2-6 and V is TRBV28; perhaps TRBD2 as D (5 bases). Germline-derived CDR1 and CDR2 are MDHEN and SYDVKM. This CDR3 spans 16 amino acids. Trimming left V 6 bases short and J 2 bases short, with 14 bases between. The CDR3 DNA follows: TGTGCCAGCAGGGTCTTCACCGGGGCTGGGGCCAACGTCCTGACTTTC. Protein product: CASRVFTGAGANVLTF.

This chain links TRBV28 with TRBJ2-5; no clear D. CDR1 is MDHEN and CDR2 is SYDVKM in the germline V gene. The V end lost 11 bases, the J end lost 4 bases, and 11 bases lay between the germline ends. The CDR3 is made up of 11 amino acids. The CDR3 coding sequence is TGTGCCTTCGGAGCTGGAGAGACCCAGTACTTC. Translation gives CAFGAGETQYF.

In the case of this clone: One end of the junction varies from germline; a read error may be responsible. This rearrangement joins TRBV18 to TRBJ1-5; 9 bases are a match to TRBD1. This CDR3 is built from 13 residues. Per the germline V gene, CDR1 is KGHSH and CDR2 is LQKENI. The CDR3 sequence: CASGQGSSQPQHF. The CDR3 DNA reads TGTGCCAGCGGACAGGGGAGCAGTCAGCCCCAGCATTTT. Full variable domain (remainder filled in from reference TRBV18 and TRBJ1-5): NAGVMQNPRHLVRRRGQEARLRCSPMKGHSHVYWYRQLPEEGLKFMVYLQKENIIDESGMPKERFSAEFPKEGPSILRIQQVVRGDSAAYFCASGQGSSQPQHFGDGTRLSIL.

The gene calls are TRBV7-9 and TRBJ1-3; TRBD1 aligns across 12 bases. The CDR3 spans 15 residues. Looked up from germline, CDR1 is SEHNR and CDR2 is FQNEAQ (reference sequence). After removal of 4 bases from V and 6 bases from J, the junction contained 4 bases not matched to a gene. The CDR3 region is CASSWDRGRENTIYF. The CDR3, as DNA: TGTGCCAGCAGCTGGGACAGGGGGCGCGAAAACACCATATATTTT.